This T cell receptor beta chain came from a study of cytomegalovirus exposure and HLA in healthy donors. Study as a whole: About 82 million unique TCRs from HLA-typed donors were held in an early release of data.

General study points: Investigators reported approximately 170 TCR beta chains as tied to cytomegalovirus.

The germline V gene encodes CDR1 SGHAT and CDR2 FQDESV (reference sequence). V lost 1 base to trimming and J lost 4 bases, with 7 bases between them. The CDR3 has 14 amino acids. This clone appeared a single time. Its specificity is not known. The PCR was carried out with 60 Vbeta primers and 13 Jbeta primers. Only in-frame clones appear in the TCRdb table, and some are missing; sequencing was by immunoSEQ multiplex PCR. The data hold fewer than 150,000 clones, with less than 85% observed a single time. V is TRBV11-1 and J is TRBJ2-2; D call uncertain. This TCR came from a man aged 35 to 55 in good health and CMV-seronegative. Input material: PBMCs. CDR3 in amino acids: CASSLVTSTGELFF. CDR3 DNA: TGTGCCAGCAGCTTAGTTACAAGCACCGGGGAGCTGTTTTTT.